Included here is one T cell receptor beta chain sequence, with context. Cohorts were determined from participant-reported clinical history. This sample is drawn from a study of blood T cell repertoires in COVID-19. Trimming cost V 1 base and J 3 bases, with 10 bases left between them. Germline loops: CDR1 MGHRA, CDR2 YSYEKL. This CDR3 is 14 amino acids long. TCRdb keeps only in-frame clones here, not all; method: immunoSEQ multiplex PCR. Among about 210,000 clones listed, around 86% were seen once. The clonotype originates from a man aged 35-49 years with acute COVID-19. The V call is TRBV4-1, the J call TRBJ2-7, with a weak D call TRBD2 (5 bases). Material: PBMCs or T cells enriched from blood (not recorded which). The CDR3 DNA sequence: TGCGCCAGCAGCCAAGTACCGGGGAACTACGAGCAGTACTTC. Its translation is CASSQVPGNYEQYF.